This T cell receptor (beta chain) was identified during a study of blood T cell repertoires in COVID-19. Study-level background: Sources were T cells, B-cell-depleted T cells, or PBMCs; the material itself was cDNA or gDNA.

Those enrolled, adults aged about 18 to 89 years, came from 24 US areas. What the recovered Cohort 3 donors had was two negative PCRs, clearance, or symptom resolution. This CDR3 has 15 residues. Germline V gene data show CDR1 as SGHRS and CDR2 as YFSETQ. The V gene lost 2 bases and the J gene lost 1 base, with 12 bases spanning the gap. In the study's own analysis: Amplification of reference gene primers was used by the study to estimate nucleated cell counts. Method: immunoSEQ multiplex PCR; TCRdb's copy keeps in-frame clones and lacks some. V, J and clone size are those of that table, while D and trimming were read from the DNA. Of 120,000 or so clones listed, around 83% are singletons.

The sequence was obtained from a woman in her twenties or thirties who had recovered from COVID-19. The source material was PBMCs or T cells enriched from blood (not recorded which). The chain links TRBV5-1 to TRBJ1-1, with unresolved D. The CDR3 here is CASSFPSSGNTEAFF. DNA for the CDR3: TGCGCCAGCAGCTTCCCGTCTTCCGGGAACACTGAAGCTTTCTTT. Filled out from reference TRBV5-1 and TRBJ1-1, the complete variable domain reads KAGVTQTPRYLIKTRGQQVTLSCSPISGHRSVSWYQQTPGQGLQFLFEYFSETQRNKGNFPGRFSGRQFSNSRSEMNVSTLELGDSALYLCASSFPSSGNTEAFFGQGTRLTVV.